The clone carrying this T cell receptor beta chain was observed a single time. The antigen is not known. This specimen comes from a study of metastatic and nonmetastatic thyroid tumors. Source study methods: Using the CDR3 differences seen across clinicopathological groups, the authors built a distant-metastasis classifier for papillary thyroid cancer, which was meant to discriminate distant-metastatic patients. With MiXCR, TCRdb reprocessed the PCR reads. The V and J calls reflect TCRdb's pipeline rather than the authors' work. Counted here are fewer than 13,000 clones, about 26% occurring once; the ten biggest clones make up roughly a tenth. Ahead of thyroid surgery, no patient had received treatment of any kind. Study-wide results and caveats: Patients with malignant thyroid tumors reportedly had significantly higher TCR beta diversity than those with benign nodules, in blood and tumor.

The clonotype comes from a male donor with papillary thyroid cancer or a benign thyroid nodule (not recorded which). Some clones in this sample may be carry-over from other donors' samples. Sequenced sample: tumor tissue.

The DNA of the CDR3 is TGCAGTGCTGGAAGACTCTGGACTAGCGGATTAGCCAAAAACATTCAGTACTTC. Translated, it gives CSAGRLWTSGLAKNIQYF. The chain joins TRBV20-1 to TRBJ2-4, with 10 positions matching TRBD2. Losses at the gene ends were 5 bases for V and 0 bases for J; bases not matched to a gene: 13. This CDR3 has 18 amino acids. CDR1 DFQATT and CDR2 SNEGSKA come from the germline V gene (reference sequence).